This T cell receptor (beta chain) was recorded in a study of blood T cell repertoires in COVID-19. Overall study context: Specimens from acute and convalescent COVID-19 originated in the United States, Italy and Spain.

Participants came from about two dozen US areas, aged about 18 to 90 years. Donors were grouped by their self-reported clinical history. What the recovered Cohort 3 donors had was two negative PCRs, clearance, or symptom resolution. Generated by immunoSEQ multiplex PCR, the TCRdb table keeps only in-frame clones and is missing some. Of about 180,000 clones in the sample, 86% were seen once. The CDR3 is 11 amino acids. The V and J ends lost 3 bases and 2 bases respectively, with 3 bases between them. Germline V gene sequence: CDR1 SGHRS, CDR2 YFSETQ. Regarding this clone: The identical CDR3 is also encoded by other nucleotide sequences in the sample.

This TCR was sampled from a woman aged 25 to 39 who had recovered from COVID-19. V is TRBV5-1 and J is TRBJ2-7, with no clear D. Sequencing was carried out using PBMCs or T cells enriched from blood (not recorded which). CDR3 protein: CASSSTYEQYF. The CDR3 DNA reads TGCGCCAGCAGCTCCACCTACGAGCAGTACTTC.